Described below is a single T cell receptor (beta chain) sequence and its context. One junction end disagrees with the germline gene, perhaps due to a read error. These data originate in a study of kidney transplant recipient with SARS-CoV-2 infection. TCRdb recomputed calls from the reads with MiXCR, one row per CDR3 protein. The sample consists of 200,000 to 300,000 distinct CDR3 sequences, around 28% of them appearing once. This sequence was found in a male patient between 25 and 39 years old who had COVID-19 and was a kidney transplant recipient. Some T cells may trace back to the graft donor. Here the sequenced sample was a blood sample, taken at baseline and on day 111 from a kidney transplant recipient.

Here the CDR3 reads CAGSTLAPISFSETQYF. For the CDR3, the DNA is TGTGCCGGCAGCACGCTCGCTCCCATTTCTTTCTCTGAGACCCAGTACTTC. This chain links TRBV3-1 with TRBJ2-7; D remains unclear. The DNA end is a closer match to TRBJ2-5, so the J assignment may be wrong. The V gene's germline CDR1 is LGHDT and CDR2 YNNKEL (reference sequence). This CDR3 is 17 amino acids long.